This T cell receptor (beta chain) was sequenced during a study of blood T cell repertoires in COVID-19. Sequencing was performed with immunoSEQ multiplex PCR; in TCRdb, only in-frame clones are kept and a portion is missing. The sample contains about 170,000 clones, around 80% of which appear only once. Per germline, CDR1 SGHDT and CDR2 YYEEEE. The CDR3 is 15 residues long. J gave up 2 bases and V 4 bases, and 5 bases lay outside the gene matches. Participants came from under 30 US areas, aged roughly 18 to 95 years. Participants' own reports of clinical history determined their cohort assignment. The genes are TRBV5-6 and TRBJ2-7; 11 bases match TRBD1. This sequence was found in a woman aged 50 to 60 in a cohort exposed to, infected with or recovered from COVID-19 (not recorded which). The sequencing sample was made of PBMCs or T cells enriched from blood (not recorded which). CDR3: CASSRGTGGPYEQYF. In DNA, the CDR3 is TGTGCCAGCAGCCGGGGGACAGGGGGTCCCTACGAGCAGTACTTC.